Shown below are 30 T cell receptor beta chains from a single sample sequenced in a study of blood T cell repertoires in COVID-19. Libraries were prepared by immunoSEQ multiplex PCR; TCRdb keeps only in-frame clonotypes and omits some of them. The data hold a few hundred thousand clones, with 75% to 85% observed a single time. The sample taken for sequencing was peripheral blood. These receptors all stem from a woman aged 80 or over with COVID-19, enrolled during active disease.

The J gene is TRBJ2-7, the V gene TRBV6-2 or TRBV6-3; 7 nucleotides match TRBD1. Germline V CDR1 and CDR2: MNHEY, SVGEGT. V trimming: 2 bases; J trimming: 7 bases; junction bases outside the gene matches: 8. The CDR3 is 14 residues long. The CDR3 spells CASSYGQGVGEQYF. CDR3 bases: TGTGCCAGCAGTTACGGCCAGGGGGTCGGAGAGCAGTACTTC.

This clone was picked up a small number of times. The junction does not match germline at one end; this may be a read error. The chain carries TRBV7-2 and TRBJ1-1; weak D call: TRBD1 (5 bases). Germline V gene data show CDR1 as SGHTA and CDR2 as FQGNSA. CDR3 size: 13 residues. CDR3 sequence: CASTLRGFTEAFF. The CDR3 coding sequence is TGTGCCAGCACCTTAAGGGGTTTCACTGAAGCTTTCTTT.

The chain employs TRBV5-1 and TRBJ1-4; D perhaps matches TRBD1 (5 bases). V dropped 7 bases and J dropped 8 bases, with 12 bases sitting between them. Germline V gene sequence: CDR1 SGHRS, CDR2 YFSETQ. The CDR3 covers 12 residues. The CDR3 region is CASSRGGEKLFF. The CDR3 region has the DNA TGCGCCAGCTCCCGGGGGGGGGAAAAACTGTTTTTT.

This clone was seen a few times. This chain links TRBV6-5 with TRBJ1-6; D is undetermined. CDR1 and CDR2 (germline): MNHEY, SVGAGI. V lost 2 bases, J lost 6 bases, and 11 bases lay in between. This CDR3 is built from 15 residues. The CDR3 protein is CASSYESGVNSPLHF. DNA for the CDR3: TGTGCCAGCAGTTACGAGTCAGGCGTTAATTCACCCCTCCACTTT.

The chain has TRBV6-2 or TRBV6-3 and TRBJ1-2; D is undetermined. The germline V and J ends were trimmed by 4 bases and 6 bases, with 18 bases remaining between them. Germline V CDR1 and CDR2: MNHEY, SVGEGT. The CDR3 is made up of 15 amino acids. The DNA of the CDR3 is TGTGCCAGCAGTTCCCGAGACTGGAGGAGGCATGGCTACACCTTC. Protein product: CASSSRDWRRHGYTF.

The chain carries TRBV10-1 and TRBJ1-2, with TRBD1 matching over 11 bases. Germline V gene sequence: CDR1 WNHNN, CDR2 SYGVQD (reference sequence). There are 14 residues in the CDR3. V shed 6 bases, J shed 6 bases, and the junction held 6 bases outside the gene matches. CDR3 nucleotide sequence: TGCGCCAGCAGCTCCGGGACAGGGGGTCATGGCTACACCTTC. Its protein is CASSSGTGGHGYTF.

V usage is TRBV29-1 and J usage is TRBJ2-2; D is undetermined. V gave up 4 bases and J gave up 1 base, with 13 bases separating them. This CDR3 contains 15 residues. Germline CDR1 SQVTM, CDR2 ANQGSEA. In DNA, the CDR3 is TGCAGCGTTGGGTCCCCGTCAGGGAACACCGGGGAGCTGTTTTTT. It is translated as CSVGSPSGNTGELFF.

The chain has TRBV2 and TRBJ1-2; D is undetermined. The CDR3 consists of 12 residues. CDR1 is SNHLY and CDR2 is FYNNEI in the germline V gene. V lost 4 bases, J lost 8 bases, and 11 bases lay in between. The CDR3 DNA is TGTGCCAGCAGTGGGCTAGGCTTGGGCTACACCTTC. It encodes CASSGLGLGYTF.

The chain couples TRBV12-3 or TRBV12-4 to TRBJ1-2, with a possible D match to TRBD1 (6 bases). V was pared by 5 bases and J by 14 bases, with 15 bases between. CDR3 length: 11 residues. CDR3 nucleotides: TGTGCCAGCAGTGAGAGACAGGCGCGGACCTTC. It specifies CASSERQARTF.

The J gene is TRBJ2-5, the V gene TRBV9; 12 nucleotides agree with TRBD2. Looked up from germline, CDR1 is SGDLS and CDR2 is YYNGEE. V dropped 5 bases and J dropped 4; count of bases not matched to a gene: 9. The CDR3 is 16 amino acids. DNA for the CDR3: TGTGCCAGCAGTGGCGCTAGCGGGGGGGCGGGAGAGACCCAGTACTTC. Protein product: CASSGASGGAGETQYF.

The chain recombines TRBV10-3 with TRBJ1-4; TRBD1 matches at 10 bases. The CDR3 length is 15 residues. V dropped 4 bases and J dropped 8; count of bases not matched to a gene: 7. Germline V gene data show CDR1 as ENHRY and CDR2 as SYGVKD. CDR3 DNA sequence: TGTGCCATCAGTGGGTCCGGGACAGGGGACGAAAAACTGTTTTTT. It codes for CAISGSGTGDEKLFF.

V gene TRBV7-2 combines with J gene TRBJ1-2; D is uncertain. Germline loops: CDR1 SGHTA, CDR2 FQGNSA. Trimming removed 0 bases at V and 6 bases at J, with 8 bases between. CDR3 length: 13 residues. CDR3 nucleotide sequence: TGTGCCAGCAGCTTAGCGCACTTGAATGGCTACACCTTC. Translating gives CASSLAHLNGYTF.

This clone was found a few times. V is TRBV9 and J is TRBJ2-1; a possible D gene is TRBD1 (6 bases). This CDR3 comprises 18 residues. Trimming cost V 0 bases and J 7 bases, with 23 bases left between them. The germline V gene has CDR1 SGDLS and CDR2 YYNGEE. CDR3 nucleotide sequence: TGTGCCAGCAGCGTAGCGGTGGATAGGGGGACCCGGCAGAATGAGCAGTTCTTC. Translated: CASSVAVDRGTRQNEQFF.

V gene TRBV4-1 combines with J gene TRBJ2-7; 7 bases match TRBD2. V was pared by 1 base and J by 6 bases, with 12 bases of the junction left unmatched. Germline V lookup: CDR1 MGHRA, CDR2 YSYEKL. The CDR3 has 16 residues. The CDR3 reads CASSQGGGRMEAEQYF. CDR3 DNA sequence: TGCGCCAGCAGCCAAGGCGGGGGTAGGATGGAGGCCGAGCAGTACTTC.

The chain carries TRBV15 and TRBJ1-2; 7 positions match TRBD1. J lost 5 bases, V lost 5 bases, and 14 bases had no gene match. The V gene's germline CDR1 is LNHNV and CDR2 YYDKDF (reference sequence). The CDR3 covers 16 residues. The CDR3 bases are TGTGCCACCAGCTTGAGTTTGGGGACAGAAGGTTATGGCTACACCTTC. Its translation is CATSLSLGTEGYGYTF.

The chain recombines TRBV3-1 (or the pseudogene TRBV3-2) with TRBJ2-5; 11 nucleotides align to TRBD2. There are 16 residues in the CDR3. J lost 3 bases, V lost 3 bases, and 6 bases had no gene match. CDR1 and CDR2 from the germline V gene are LGHDT and YNNKEL (reference sequence). The CDR3, as DNA: TGTGCCAGCAGCCAGCCCAGACTAGCGGGGAAAGAGACCCAGTACTTC. Residues: CASSQPRLAGKETQYF.

The chain combines TRBV7-2 with TRBJ2-7; 13 bases agree with TRBD2. J was trimmed by 6 bases and V by 6 bases; bases with no gene match: 8. This CDR3 is 15 amino acids long. Germline V gene data show CDR1 as SGHTA and CDR2 as FQGNSA. The CDR3 DNA follows: TGTGCCAGCAGTATCCGGACTAGCGGGAGCCGCGAGCAGTACTTC. Its translation: CASSIRTSGSREQYF.

This clone was seen a few times. The chain carries TRBV30 and TRBJ2-1, with 9 bases fitting TRBD2. V lost 8 bases to trimming and J lost 4 bases; unmatched junction nucleotides: 6. Per germline, CDR1 GTSNPN and CDR2 SVGIG (reference sequence). This CDR3 region has 13 residues. The CDR3 here is CARGRGPYNEQFF. The CDR3 bases are TGTGCCCGCGGGAGGGGGCCGTACAATGAGCAGTTCTTC. The whole variable domain, filled in from reference TRBV30 and TRBJ2-1, reads SQTIHQWPATLVQPVGSPLSLECTVEGTSNPNLYWYRQAAGRGLQLLFYSVGIGQISSEVPQNLSASRPQDRQFILSSKKLLLSDSGFYLCARGRGPYNEQFFGPGTRLTVL.

The chain couples TRBV27 to TRBJ1-2, with D hard to call. CDR3 length equals 14 residues. V was clipped by 0 bases and J by 5 bases, with 10 bases between them. Germline loops: CDR1 MNHEY, CDR2 SMNVEV (reference sequence). The CDR3 nucleotides read TGTGCCAGCAGTTTATCCGGTCAGCGGTATGGCTACACCTTC. It codes for CASSLSGQRYGYTF.

This clone was seen more than once but under ten times. V usage is TRBV6-1 and J usage is TRBJ1-1; no clear D. Trimming stripped 2 bases from V and 10 bases from J, with 11 bases between. CDR3 length equals 12 residues. Germline CDR1 and CDR2: MNHNS and SASEGT. The DNA for the CDR3 is TGTGCCAGCAGTGAATCCTACGCCGGAGCTTTCTTT. This sequence encodes CASSESYAGAFF.

The chain recombines TRBV7-2 with TRBJ2-4; 7 positions match TRBD1. CDR1 SGHTA and CDR2 FQGNSA come from the germline V gene. The CDR3 loop spans 16 amino acids. V lost 5 bases to trimming and J lost 2 bases; unmatched junction nucleotides: 9. CDR3 in DNA: TGTGCCAGCAGCCCCCCCCGACAGGGTCCCAAAAACATTCAGTACTTC. Protein: CASSPPRQGPKNIQYF.

The chain carries TRBV2 and TRBJ2-3; D ambiguous. Germline V gene lookup returns CDR1 SNHLY and CDR2 FYNNEI. The CDR3 covers 15 residues. The V and J ends lost 4 bases and 2 bases respectively, with 13 bases between them. The CDR3 protein is CASSGQVSFTDTQYF. The CDR3 bases are TGTGCCAGCAGTGGTCAGGTGTCCTTCACAGATACGCAGTATTTT.

This sequence joins TRBV7-3 and TRBJ2-2; TRBD2 aligns across 8 bases. CDR3 length: 16 residues. Unmatched junction bases numbered 6, after V lost 5 bases and J lost 1 base. Germline-derived CDR1 and CDR2 are SGHTA and FQGTGA. CDR3 in DNA: TGTGCCAGCAGCGCCTCGGGAGGGCTGAACACCGGGGAGCTGTTTTTT. This gives the protein CASSASGGLNTGELFF.

The chain couples TRBV11-3 to TRBJ2-3, with TRBD2 matching 14 bases. The ends lost 4 bases at V and 6 bases at J; junction bases unmatched: 6. Germline CDR1 is SGHNT and CDR2 is YENEEA. The CDR3 runs to 16 residues. CDR3 coding DNA: TGTGCCAGCAGCTACGGGACTAGCGGGAGCCTCGATACGCAGTATTTT. Its translation is CASSYGTSGSLDTQYF.

This clone was seen only once. The V gene is TRBV30, the J gene TRBJ2-7; 10 positions match TRBD1. The germline V gene has CDR1 GTSNPN and CDR2 SVGIG (reference sequence). The ends lost 0 bases at V and 6 bases at J; junction bases unmatched: 5. The CDR3 extends over 14 amino acids. CDR3 loop: CAWSVGGQGSEQYF. DNA for the CDR3: TGTGCCTGGAGTGTCGGGGGACAGGGGTCCGAGCAGTACTTC.

This chain joins TRBV19 and TRBJ1-5, with D perhaps matching TRBD1 (6 bases). Between the trimmed V and J ends, which lost 3 bases and 2 bases, there was a span of 11 bases. CDR1 LNHDA and CDR2 SQIVND come from the germline V gene (reference sequence). CDR3 length: 15 residues. CDR3 region: CASSMEQGRNQPQHF. CDR3 bases: TGTGCCAGTAGTATGGAACAGGGTCGCAATCAGCCCCAGCATTTT.

Details on this clone: The sample contains more than one DNA sequence encoding this CDR3. The chain has TRBV18 and TRBJ2-5; 7 bases align to TRBD2. There are 14 residues in the CDR3. Germline trimming cut 0 bases from V and 5 bases from J; bases unmatched to any gene: 3. Germline V gene data show CDR1 as KGHSH and CDR2 as LQKENI. This chain's CDR3 is CASSPPGLGETQYF. For the CDR3, the DNA is TGTGCCAGCTCACCACCCGGACTAGGGGAGACCCAGTACTTC.

The gene calls are TRBV28 and TRBJ2-7; D is perhaps TRBD2 (7 bases). CDR1 is MDHEN, CDR2 SYDVKM, per germline. V lost 7 bases, J lost 6 bases, and 16 bases lay in between. The CDR3 totals 13 residues. The CDR3 spells CASKGGDKGEQYF. The CDR3 nucleotides are TGTGCCAGCAAGGGGGGGGATAAGGGCGAGCAGTACTTC.

The J gene is TRBJ2-5, the V gene TRBV15, with a weak D call TRBD1 (5 bases). V was pared by 4 bases and J by 1 base, with 13 bases between. CDR1 LNHNV and CDR2 YYDKDF come from the germline V gene (reference sequence). The CDR3 spans 15 residues. Here the CDR3 reads CATSKKTEIQETQYF. DNA for the CDR3: TGTGCCACCAGCAAGAAGACAGAAATCCAAGAGACCCAGTACTTC.

The chain couples TRBV5-1 to TRBJ1-2; tentatively, D is TRBD1 (5 bases). The V and J ends lost 4 bases and 4 bases respectively, with 8 bases between them. CDR3 length: 12 residues. Germline V gene data show CDR1 as SGHRS and CDR2 as YFSETQ. The CDR3 protein is CASSQDIYGYTF. Written as DNA, the CDR3 is TGCGCCAGCAGCCAGGACATCTATGGCTACACCTTC.